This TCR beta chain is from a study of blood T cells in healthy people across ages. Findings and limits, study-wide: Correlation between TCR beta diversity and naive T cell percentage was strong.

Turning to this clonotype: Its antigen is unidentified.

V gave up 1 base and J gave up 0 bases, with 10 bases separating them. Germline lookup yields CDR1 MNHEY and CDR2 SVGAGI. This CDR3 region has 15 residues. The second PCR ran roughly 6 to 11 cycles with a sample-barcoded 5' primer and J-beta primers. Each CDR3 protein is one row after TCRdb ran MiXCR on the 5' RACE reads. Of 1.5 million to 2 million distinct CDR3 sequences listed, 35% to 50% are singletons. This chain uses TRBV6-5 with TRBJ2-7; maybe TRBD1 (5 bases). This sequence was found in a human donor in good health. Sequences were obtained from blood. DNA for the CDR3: TGTGCCAGCAGTTACTTATCCGACAGCTCCTACGAGCAGTACTTC. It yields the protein CASSYLSDSSYEQYF.